Following are 31 T cell receptor beta chains from one sample sequenced in a study of CD8 T cells in Susac syndrome. An amount of RNA that ranged from about 0.45 to 1 ug was reverse transcribed with random hexamers. TCRdb re-analysed the immunoSEQ multiplex PCR reads in MiXCR, keeping a single row per CDR3 protein. This sample has about 130,000 distinct CDR3 sequences, with roughly 94% found just once. The sequencing sample was made of CD4+ T cells from PBMCs. These receptors were taken from a human donor with multiple sclerosis.

This clonotype has just one count. The chain couples TRBV10-3 to TRBJ2-5, with D perhaps TRBD1 (5 bases). The germline CDR1 and CDR2 sequences are ENHRY and SYGVKD. Trimming left V 0 bases short and J 1 base short, with 15 bases between. The CDR3 spans 17 residues. CDR3 DNA sequence: TGTGCCATCAGTGAGTCGATAGGGCAGGGCGGCCAAGAGACCCAGTACTTC. This codes for CAISESIGQGGQETQYF.

CDR3 sequence (DNA): TGTGCCAGCTCACCACCAATCTTCGGAAACTATGGCTACACCTTC. It encodes CASSPPIFGNYGYTF. This sequence joins TRBV18 and TRBJ1-2, with no clear D. Germline assignment: CDR1 KGHSH and CDR2 LQKENI. This CDR3 spans 15 amino acids. Deletions cut 0 bases from V and 2 bases from J, with 10 bases between.

This rearrangement joins TRBV5-6 to TRBJ2-3; D unresolved. V lost 4 bases to trimming and J lost 4 bases, with 13 bases between them. This CDR3 is 14 amino acids long. Germline CDR1 and CDR2: SGHDT and YYEEEE. CDR3 sequence (DNA): TGTGCCAGCAGCCCCCCTGGCCACCCAGATACGCAGTATTTT. This sequence encodes CASSPPGHPDTQYF. The entire variable domain, with the rest obtained from reference TRBV5-6 and TRBJ2-3, is as follows: DAGVTQSPTHLIKTRGQQVTLRCSPKSGHDTVSWYQQALGQGPQFIFQYYEEEERQRGNFPDRFSGHQFPNYSSELNVNALLLGDSALYLCASSPPGHPDTQYFGPGTRLTVL.

The V call is TRBV19, the J call TRBJ2-5; D is unresolved. This CDR3 is built from 13 residues. V gave up 3 bases and J gave up 2 bases, with 7 bases separating them. The V gene's germline CDR1 is LNHDA and CDR2 SQIVND (reference sequence). The CDR3: CASSIGRQETQYF. CDR3 sequence (DNA): TGTGCCAGTAGTATCGGCAGGCAAGAGACCCAGTACTTC.

The chain employs TRBV11-2 and TRBJ2-7; D gene ambiguous. CDR3 size: 13 residues. Per the germline V gene, CDR1 is SGHAT and CDR2 is FQNNGV. Trimming shortened V by 1 base and J by 5 bases, and 9 bases separated the two germline ends. The CDR3 nucleotides read TGTGCCAGCAGCTTAGCACATTCTGACGAGCAGTACTTC. Amino acid sequence: CASSLAHSDEQYF.

The chain links TRBV7-2 to TRBJ2-2; the D is unclear. The V gene's germline CDR1 is SGHTA and CDR2 FQGNSA. The CDR3 runs to 14 residues. Trimming pared 1 base from V and 2 bases from J, leaving 5 bases between. The CDR3 sequence is CASSLVGNTGELFF. The CDR3 DNA reads as TGTGCCAGCAGCTTAGTCGGAAACACCGGGGAGCTGTTTTTT.

This sequence joins TRBV27 and TRBJ2-7; tentative D call: TRBD1 (5 bases). The CDR3 spans 13 residues. The germline V gene has CDR1 MNHEY and CDR2 SMNVEV (reference sequence). Trimming cost V 8 bases and J 5 bases, with 16 bases left between them. DNA of the CDR3: TGTGCCAGCCGCCTTAGGGGCAACCACGAGCAGTACTTC. It translates to CASRLRGNHEQYF.

The chain combines TRBV29-1 with TRBJ2-6, with 9 bases matching TRBD1. This CDR3 has 16 residues. Germline CDR1 is SQVTM and CDR2 is ANQGSEA. Trimming took 2 bases from V and 2 from J; bases not matched to a gene: 4. The CDR3 sequence: CSVEYGQGTGANVLTF. CDR3 nucleotide sequence: TGCAGCGTTGAATACGGACAGGGGACTGGGGCCAACGTCCTGACTTTC.

A few counts support this clonotype. The chain employs TRBV5-1 and TRBJ2-7; D is unresolved. V was cut by 7 bases and J by 2 bases, with 10 bases left in between. The CDR3 covers 12 residues. CDR1 SGHRS and CDR2 YFSETQ come from the germline V gene. The chain's CDR3 is CASSPEAYEQYF. In DNA, the CDR3 is TGCGCCAGCTCACCCGAGGCCTACGAGCAGTACTTC.

The chain combines TRBV5-1 with TRBJ2-2; no firm D call. This CDR3 contains 13 residues. CDR1 and CDR2 from the germline V gene are SGHRS and YFSETQ. Trimming left V 4 bases short and J 6 bases short, with 10 bases between. The CDR3 region is CASSPRGSGELFF. CDR3 coding DNA: TGCGCCAGCAGCCCGAGAGGATCCGGGGAGCTGTTTTTT.

This clonotype was detected only once. The J gene is TRBJ1-1, the V gene TRBV20-1; 10 nucleotides agree with TRBD1. The CDR3 covers 14 residues. Germline CDR1 is DFQATT and CDR2 is SNEGSKA (reference sequence). V trimming: 5 bases; J trimming: 4 bases; junction bases outside the gene matches: 7. CDR3 in amino acids: CSARRRTGGTEAFF. The CDR3 region has the DNA TGCAGTGCTCGTCGCCGGACAGGGGGCACTGAAGCTTTCTTT.

V usage is TRBV29-1 and J usage is TRBJ2-7; the match to TRBD1 covers 7 bases. The germline CDR1 and CDR2 sequences are SQVTM and ANQGSEA. This CDR3 is built from 12 residues. V was pared by 6 bases and J by 3 bases, with 5 bases of the junction left unmatched. CDR3 region: CSVRDSVYEQYF. In DNA, the CDR3 is TGCAGCGTGAGGGACAGCGTCTACGAGCAGTACTTC.

The V call is TRBV29-1, the J call TRBJ2-3; 10 positions agree with TRBD2. The trim removed 6 bases at V and 2 bases at J, leaving 2 bases unmatched. This CDR3 has 13 amino acids. Germline V gene sequence: CDR1 SQVTM, CDR2 ANQGSEA. The CDR3 sequence is CSVSGGDTDTQYF. CDR3 DNA sequence: TGCAGCGTCAGCGGGGGGGACACAGATACGCAGTATTTT.

This clonotype was observed once. The rearrangement uses TRBV6-1 and TRBJ2-7, with D tentatively TRBD2 (6 bases). This CDR3 is built from 14 residues. Trimming removed 11 bases from V and 2 bases from J, with 19 bases in between. Germline V gene data show CDR1 as MNHNS and CDR2 as SASEGT. CDR3 in DNA: TGTGCCGGTCGAGGGGAGGTAGGACCCTACGAGCAGTACTTC. Protein sequence: CAGRGEVGPYEQYF.

This chain joins TRBV9 and TRBJ2-1, with unresolved D. Germline V gene data show CDR1 as SGDLS and CDR2 as YYNGEE. Trimming left V 4 bases short and J 6 bases short, with 14 bases between. The CDR3 has 14 residues. CDR3 nucleotides: TGTGCCAGCAGCCCCCTTGTTTCGGGCAATGAGCAGTTCTTC. It codes for CASSPLVSGNEQFF.

The chain employs TRBV5-1 and TRBJ2-7, with 9 bases matching TRBD1. CDR1 and CDR2 from the germline V gene are SGHRS and YFSETQ. The CDR3 has 14 residues. Trimming cost V 3 bases and J 5 bases; bases outside gene matches: 6. This CDR3 is CASSSATGGDEQYF. The CDR3 DNA is TGCGCCAGCAGCTCGGCTACAGGGGGCGACGAGCAGTACTTC.

This chain connects TRBV30 to TRBJ2-3; no clear D. V was clipped by 4 bases and J by 0 bases, with 11 bases between them. This CDR3 contains 14 residues. Germline lookup yields CDR1 GTSNPN and CDR2 SVGIG (reference sequence). The CDR3 coding sequence is TGTGCCTGGACTCTCGGTGCTAGCACAGATACGCAGTATTTT. The encoded protein is CAWTLGASTDTQYF.

The V gene is TRBV18, the J gene TRBJ2-3; 11 bases align to TRBD2. This CDR3 contains 18 residues. In germline, CDR1 is KGHSH, CDR2 LQKENI. V lost 2 bases to trimming and J lost 5 bases; unmatched junction nucleotides: 12. Here the CDR3 reads CASSPDQLAGGLQDTQYF. For the CDR3, the DNA is TGTGCCAGCTCACCAGACCAGCTAGCGGGGGGACTCCAAGATACGCAGTATTTT.

This chain links TRBV30 with TRBJ1-1; the D is unclear. The CDR3 length is 15 residues. Germline V gene lookup returns CDR1 GTSNPN and CDR2 SVGIG (reference sequence). With 0 bases removed from V and 5 bases from J, the gap between germline ends came to 16 bases. The CDR3 region is CAWSVQSPSGTEAFF. The DNA for the CDR3 is TGTGCCTGGAGTGTACAATCTCCCTCGGGGACTGAAGCTTTCTTT.

In this sample, this clonotype turned up once. The chain links TRBV20-1 to TRBJ2-7; D not resolved. Germline lookup yields CDR1 DFQATT and CDR2 SNEGSKA (reference sequence). This CDR3 comprises 14 residues. Trimming shortened V by 5 bases and J by 0 bases, and 14 bases separated the two germline ends. This chain's CDR3 is CSAHLDESSYEQYF. The CDR3 nucleotides read TGCAGTGCTCACTTGGACGAAAGCTCCTACGAGCAGTACTTC.

J is TRBJ2-2 and V is TRBV27, with unresolved D. The CDR3 has 15 residues. Germline V gives CDR1 MNHEY, CDR2 SMNVEV (reference sequence). Trimming removed 6 bases from V and 1 base from J, with 12 bases in between. The CDR3 sequence is CASSVTVGNTGELFF. CDR3 nucleotides: TGTGCCAGCAGCGTTACGGTAGGGAACACCGGGGAGCTGTTTTTT.

The chain recombines TRBV6-5 with TRBJ2-1; 8 bases are shared with TRBD2. Germline CDR1 and CDR2: MNHEY and SVGAGI. CDR3 length equals 13 residues. V lost 8 bases and J lost 5; bases outside the gene matches: 5. The CDR3, as DNA: TGTGCCAGCGGTAGCGGGGTCCACAATGAGCAGTTCTTC. Translation gives CASGSGVHNEQFF.

This clonotype was found once. The gene calls are TRBV20-1 and TRBJ2-5, with a tentative D call TRBD2 (5 bases). V was pared by 3 bases and J by 7 bases, with 18 bases between. Germline V gene lookup returns CDR1 DFQATT and CDR2 SNEGSKA (reference sequence). This CDR3 comprises 14 residues. The CDR3 bases are TGCAGTGCTAGGACGCCGTCTCGGGCGGGGACCCAGTACTTC. Translation: CSARTPSRAGTQYF.

J is TRBJ1-2 and V is TRBV5-1; D is uncertain. The CDR3 extends over 13 amino acids. V dropped 0 bases and J dropped 4 bases, with 7 bases sitting between them. The germline V gene encodes CDR1 SGHRS and CDR2 YFSETQ. The chain's CDR3 is CASSLDSGYGYTF. Here the CDR3 DNA reads TGCGCCAGCAGCTTGGACAGTGGCTATGGCTACACCTTC.

This clonotype was recorded once. This chain links TRBV5-4 with TRBJ2-3; weak D call: TRBD2 (5 bases). V shed 4 bases and J shed 3 bases, with 18 bases lying between them. From germline, CDR1 is SGHNT and CDR2 YYREEE (reference sequence). This CDR3 region has 16 residues. CDR3 amino acids: CASSPGGKGSTDTQYF. The CDR3 DNA sequence: TGTGCCAGCAGCCCTGGAGGAAAGGGATCGACAGATACGCAGTATTTT.

The rearrangement joins TRBV18 to TRBJ2-7; TRBD1 matches at 9 bases. The CDR3 totals 14 residues. The V and J ends lost 2 bases and 5 bases, in that order; junction bases with no gene match: 4. From germline, CDR1 is KGHSH and CDR2 LQKENI. In DNA, the CDR3 is TGTGCCAGCTCACCAAGGACAGGGGAAGACGAGCAGTACTTC. Translated: CASSPRTGEDEQYF.

This chain uses TRBV18 with TRBJ2-7; D gene unclear. CDR1 is KGHSH, CDR2 LQKENI, per germline. The V end lost 4 bases, the J end lost 0 bases, and 10 bases lay between the germline ends. CDR3 length: 14 residues. For the CDR3, the DNA is TGTGCCAGCTCACAGTACTTTTCCTCCTACGAGCAGTACTTC. Translation: CASSQYFSSYEQYF. The complete variable domain, with remaining parts taken from reference TRBV18 and TRBJ2-7, reads NAGVMQNPRHLVRRRGQEARLRCSPMKGHSHVYWYRQLPEEGLKFMVYLQKENIIDESGMPKERFSAEFPKEGPSILRIQQVVRGDSAAYFCASSQYFSSYEQYFGPGTRLTVT.

This chain links TRBV5-6 with TRBJ2-1; no reliable D call. CDR1 is SGHDT and CDR2 is YYEEEE in the germline V gene. The V gene lost 0 bases and the J gene lost 10 bases, with 5 bases spanning the gap. The CDR3 is 11 amino acids. The CDR3 nucleotides read TGTGCCAGCAGCTTGGTCGGAGAGCAGTTCTTC. This codes for CASSLVGEQFF.

This chain joins TRBV2 and TRBJ2-1; a weak D match, TRBD2 (6 bases). V lost 6 bases and J lost 4, with 16 bases in between. In germline, CDR1 is SNHLY, CDR2 FYNNEI. The CDR3 runs to 15 residues. The CDR3 protein is CASRAGGTPYNEQFF. CDR3 DNA: TGTGCCAGCAGGGCCGGGGGAACCCCTTACAATGAGCAGTTCTTC.

The chain recombines TRBV7-2 with TRBJ2-3; D gene unclear. Trimming cost V 1 base and J 7 bases, with 6 bases left between them. The CDR3 consists of 12 residues. Germline-derived CDR1 and CDR2 are SGHTA and FQGNSA. In DNA form, the CDR3 reads TGTGCCAGCAGCTTAGTTGGGTATACGCAGTATTTT. Its protein is CASSLVGYTQYF.

This chain connects TRBV30 to TRBJ2-5; tentatively, D is TRBD2 (5 bases). This CDR3 contains 12 residues. Germline V lookup: CDR1 GTSNPN, CDR2 SVGIG (reference sequence). With 0 bases removed from V and 4 bases from J, the gap between germline ends came to 6 bases. The CDR3 loop reads CAWSVEGETQYF. Here the CDR3 DNA reads TGTGCCTGGAGTGTAGAGGGAGAGACCCAGTACTTC.